These 18 T cell receptor beta chains were sequenced from one sample in a study of human T cells and chemical hapten exposure. As for time point: healthy volunteer bleed at 6 weeks. Before extraction, the whole blood was not fractionated, and total RNA was taken from it. TCRdb reprocessed the RACE reads via MiXCR and lists one record per CDR3 protein. The sample consists of approximately 81,000 distinct CDR3 sequences, approximately 8% of them appearing once. Sample: whole blood. These receptors were taken from a male donor in good health. Some clones in this sample may be carry-over from other donors' samples.

This clonotype was counted a few times. The V gene is TRBV5-4, the J gene TRBJ2-5, with 10 bases fitting TRBD1. CDR1 SGHNT and CDR2 YYREEE come from the germline V gene (reference sequence). V shed 4 bases and J 3 bases; nucleotides not matched to a gene: 3. The CDR3 covers 14 residues. Here the CDR3 DNA reads TGTGCCAGCAGCCGACAGGGGGCTGAAGAGACCCAGTACTTC. Its translation is CASSRQGAEETQYF.

This clonotype was detected a few times. This chain joins TRBV5-6 and TRBJ2-6, with D perhaps matching TRBD1 or TRBD2 (5 bases each). With 4 bases removed from V and 2 bases from J, the gap between germline ends came to 13 bases. The CDR3 has 16 residues. Germline CDR1 reads SGHDT; CDR2 reads YYEEEE. Here the CDR3 reads CASSPGPNAGANVLTF. The DNA of the CDR3 is TGTGCCAGCAGCCCGGGACCGAACGCTGGGGCCAACGTCCTGACTTTC.

This clonotype was seen repeatedly, ten times or more. J is TRBJ1-1 and V is TRBV12-3 or TRBV12-4; 9 bases line up with TRBD1. The CDR3 consists of 14 residues. The V segment lost 6 bases and the J segment 5 bases; nucleotides outside the gene matches: 7. As DNA, the CDR3 is TGTGCCAGCAGAAGGGGACAGGGTGAGACTGAAGCTTTCTTT. It codes for CASRRGQGETEAFF.

The chain has TRBV20-1 and TRBJ1-2, with unresolved D. The CDR3 is made up of 12 amino acids. CDR1 DFQATT and CDR2 SNEGSKA come from the germline V gene (reference sequence). Trimming stripped 0 bases from V and 5 bases from J, with 7 bases between. The CDR3 here is CSARETGYGYTF. The CDR3 DNA follows: TGCAGTGCTAGAGAAACCGGGTATGGCTACACCTTC.

This clonotype has more than one count but fewer than ten. The chain links TRBV20-1 to TRBJ2-3; 8 bases fit TRBD2. This CDR3 spans 15 amino acids. Per germline, CDR1 DFQATT and CDR2 SNEGSKA (reference sequence). Trimming removed 3 bases from V and 3 bases from J; junction bases left unmatched: 8. For the CDR3, the DNA is TGCAGTGCTAGCCAACGGGAGGGTGAGACAGATACGCAGTATTTT. Protein: CSASQREGETDTQYF.

This chain joins TRBV3-1 and TRBJ2-1, with 9 bases aligning to TRBD2. The junction had 5 bases not matched to a gene; V was cut back by 1 base and J by 4 bases. The V gene's germline CDR1 is LGHDT and CDR2 YNNKEL (reference sequence). This CDR3 comprises 16 residues. For the CDR3, the DNA is TGTGCCAGCAGCCAAGCCGGGACTAGCCGATACAATGAGCAGTTCTTC. Its protein product is CASSQAGTSRYNEQFF.

This clonotype has a count of ten or more. The chain recombines TRBV12-3 or TRBV12-4 with TRBJ1-4; perhaps TRBD1 as D (6 bases). V gave up 5 bases and J gave up 7 bases, with 14 bases separating them. This CDR3 has 14 residues. CDR3 amino acids: CASSHGGGGEKLFF. DNA of the CDR3: TGTGCCAGCAGTCACGGTGGGGGCGGTGAAAAACTGTTTTTT.

The J gene is TRBJ2-4, the V gene TRBV12-3 or TRBV12-4; 9 bases agree with TRBD2. The CDR3 covers 17 residues. Trimming took 8 bases from V and 0 from J; bases not matched to a gene: 11. CDR3 in amino acids: CASSPRAGGLAKNIQYF. CDR3 bases: TGTGCCAGCTCACCACGAGCGGGAGGTTTAGCCAAAAACATTCAGTACTTC.

The chain combines TRBV27 with TRBJ2-3; D is undetermined. Trimming took off 5 bases at V and 2 bases at J, with 11 bases between the two ends. There are 14 residues in the CDR3. Germline loops: CDR1 MNHEY, CDR2 SMNVEV (reference sequence). The CDR3 loop reads CASSLPPPTDTQYF. The DNA for the CDR3 is TGTGCCAGCAGTCTCCCTCCGCCCACAGATACGCAGTATTTT.

In this sample, this clonotype turned up a few times. This chain joins TRBV7-2 and TRBJ2-3, with 10 bases fitting TRBD2. The CDR3 is 16 amino acids. J was trimmed by 1 base and V by 4 bases; bases with no gene match: 5. In germline, CDR1 is SGHTA, CDR2 FQGNSA. The CDR3 loop is CASSSLAGVGTDTQYF. Here the CDR3 DNA reads TGTGCCAGCAGCTCCCTAGCGGGAGTAGGCACAGATACGCAGTATTTT. Based on the CDR3 plus reference TRBV7-2 and TRBJ2-3, the full variable domain is GAGVSQSPSNKVTEKGKDVELRCDPISGHTALYWYRQSLGQGLEFLIYFQGNSAPDKSGLPSDRFSAERTGGSVSTLTIQRTQQEDSAVYLCASSSLAGVGTDTQYFGPGTRLTVL.

This clonotype was seen only a few times. This sequence joins TRBV2 and TRBJ2-3; 9 bases align to TRBD1. The CDR3 runs to 14 residues. Germline V gene lookup returns CDR1 SNHLY and CDR2 FYNNEI. The ends lost 7 bases at V and 4 bases at J; junction bases unmatched: 6. The CDR3: CASTEGQGPDTQYF. The DNA of the CDR3 is TGTGCCAGCACCGAAGGACAGGGGCCAGATACGCAGTATTTT.

This rearrangement joins TRBV29-1 to TRBJ2-1; tentatively, D is TRBD1 or TRBD2 (5 bases each). This CDR3 is built from 14 residues. Germline-derived CDR1 and CDR2 are SQVTM and ANQGSEA. Trimming left V 1 base short and J 3 bases short, with 10 bases between. CDR3 DNA sequence: TGCAGCGTTGAAGGTAGGGGAGTCTACAATGAGCAGTTCTTC. Translation gives CSVEGRGVYNEQFF.

This clonotype was seen many times. The chain recombines TRBV20-1 with TRBJ2-7, with 11 positions matching TRBD2. CDR1 and CDR2 (germline): DFQATT, SNEGSKA (reference sequence). V lost 6 bases, J lost 4 bases, and 8 bases stayed unmatched. The CDR3 runs to 14 residues. CDR3 protein: CSAGSGRAGYEQYF. CDR3 nucleotides: TGCAGTGCAGGTAGCGGGAGGGCCGGTTACGAGCAGTACTTC.

A few counts support this clonotype. The chain links TRBV11-1 to TRBJ2-1; D might be TRBD1 (5 bases). Trimming stripped 0 bases from V and 6 bases from J, with 15 bases between. The V gene's germline CDR1 is SGHAT and CDR2 FQDESV (reference sequence). The CDR3 length is 16 residues. The CDR3 here is CASSLAGAGMTNEQFF. For the CDR3, the DNA is TGTGCCAGCAGCTTAGCGGGCGCAGGGATGACCAATGAGCAGTTCTTC.

This clonotype was counted a few times. The chain has TRBV7-2 and TRBJ1-5; 7 positions agree with TRBD1. Germline V CDR1 and CDR2: SGHTA, FQGNSA. The CDR3 runs to 16 residues. After removal of 3 bases from V and 3 bases from J, the junction contained 8 bases not matched to a gene. CDR3 DNA sequence: TGTGCCAGCAGCTTTGCGTCGGGACAGAACAATCAGCCCCAGCATTTT. Translating gives CASSFASGQNNQPQHF.

The V and J genes are TRBV27 and TRBJ2-5; D gene uncertain. The CDR3 extends over 13 amino acids. V lost 2 bases to trimming and J lost 1 base, with 5 bases between them. The germline CDR1 and CDR2 sequences are MNHEY and SMNVEV (reference sequence). CDR3 bases: TGTGCCAGCAGTTTAGCAGTCCAAGAGACCCAGTACTTC. It is translated as CASSLAVQETQYF.

The chain is built from TRBV15 and TRBJ1-6; perhaps TRBD1 as D (5 bases). Trimming removed 3 bases at V and 3 bases at J, with 9 bases between. The CDR3 length is 15 residues. CDR1 LNHNV and CDR2 YYDKDF come from the germline V gene (reference sequence). This chain's CDR3 is CATSSRDFYNSPLHF. The CDR3 DNA reads as TGTGCCACCAGCAGCCGGGACTTCTATAATTCACCCCTCCACTTT.

This clonotype was counted at least ten times. The chain is built from TRBV6-2 or TRBV6-3 and TRBJ1-5; D uncertain. V shed 8 bases and J shed 0 bases, with 11 bases lying between them. Germline V gene sequence: CDR1 MNHEY, CDR2 SVGEGT. The CDR3 length is 14 residues. CDR3 sequence (DNA): TGTGCCAGCCGGTCGGGATATAGCAATCAGCCCCAGCATTTT. It codes for CASRSGYSNQPQHF.